These 11 T cell receptor beta chains were sequenced from one sample in a study of cytomegalovirus exposure and HLA in healthy donors. The PCR made use of 60 Vbeta and 13 Jbeta primers. Sequencing was performed with immunoSEQ multiplex PCR; in TCRdb, only in-frame clones are kept and a portion is missing. Of fewer than 90,000 clones listed, roughly 80% were seen once; the top ten hold approximately 1.5%. Sequenced: PBMCs. The receptors derive from a male donor in good health and CMV-seronegative.

The CDR3 DNA is TGCGCCAGCAGCTTGACGGCAGGGGGCTCGCCGCAGCCCCAGCATTTT. Residues: CASSLTAGGSPQPQHF. This chain joins TRBV5-1 and TRBJ1-5; TRBD1 aligns across 8 bases. Trimming at V came to 1 base and at J to 7 bases, leaving 10 bases not matched to a gene. Germline V gene data show CDR1 as SGHRS and CDR2 as YFSETQ. The length of the CDR3 is 16 residues.

V usage is TRBV10-1 and J usage is TRBJ1-1, with 7 bases lining up with TRBD1. CDR1 WNHNN and CDR2 SYGVQD come from the germline V gene (reference sequence). V lost 6 bases and J lost 1; bases outside the gene matches: 11. The length of the CDR3 is 16 residues. The CDR3 DNA reads TGCGCCAGCAGGCCCCTATCGACAGGGAAGAACACTGAAGCTTTCTTT. This codes for CASRPLSTGKNTEAFF.

The V gene is TRBV7-6, the J gene TRBJ1-5, with D perhaps TRBD1 (6 bases). V shed 2 bases and J shed 4 bases, with 15 bases lying between them. The CDR3 spans 16 residues. From germline, CDR1 is SGHVS and CDR2 FNYEAQ. CDR3 in DNA: TGTGCCAGCAGCTTACAAGGGGGAAGGCAGAATCAGCCCCAGCATTTT. This sequence encodes CASSLQGGRQNQPQHF.

The sample holds one count of this clone. The rearrangement links TRBV4-1 to TRBJ2-2; D is unresolved. Trimming left V 1 base short and J 2 bases short, with 8 bases between. Germline CDR1 reads MGHRA; CDR2 reads YSYEKL. This CDR3 contains 15 residues. The CDR3 protein is CASSQGAANTGELFF. DNA of the CDR3: TGCGCCAGCAGCCAAGGGGCTGCTAACACCGGGGAGCTGTTTTTT.

The CDR3: CASLDRSIEKLFF. The CDR3 DNA reads as TGTGCCAGTCTCGACAGGAGTATAGAAAAACTGTTTTTT. The rearrangement joins TRBV19 to TRBJ1-4; TRBD1 might be the D (6 bases). The CDR3 spans 13 residues. In germline, CDR1 is LNHDA, CDR2 SQIVND (reference sequence). The V end was cut by 8 bases, the J end by 8 bases, with 15 bases between. Complete variable domain (other parts from reference TRBV19 and TRBJ1-4): DGGITQSPKYLFRKEGQNVTLSCEQNLNHDAMYWYRQDPGQGLRLIYYSQIVNDFQKGDIAEGYSVSREKKESFPLTVTSAQKNPTAFYLCASLDRSIEKLFFGSGTQLSVL.

V and J are TRBV19 and TRBJ1-1, with 8 positions matching TRBD1. CDR1 and CDR2 from the germline V gene are LNHDA and SQIVND (reference sequence). V was clipped by 3 bases and J by 1 base; unmatched bases: 1. The CDR3 totals 14 residues. The CDR3 DNA reads as TGTGCCAGTAGTATCCAGGGGGCGAACACTGAAGCTTTCTTT. It specifies CASSIQGANTEAFF.

The chain joins TRBV19 to TRBJ1-1; 10 bases map to TRBD1. The CDR3 is made up of 16 amino acids. The germline V gene has CDR1 LNHDA and CDR2 SQIVND (reference sequence). Unmatched junction bases numbered 8, after V lost 4 bases and J lost 3 bases. This CDR3 is CASSKLDGTGDTEAFF. The CDR3 bases are TGTGCCAGTAGTAAATTGGACGGGACAGGGGACACTGAAGCTTTCTTT.

V gene TRBV19 combines with J gene TRBJ1-1, with 8 bases identical to TRBD1. Germline CDR1 is LNHDA and CDR2 is SQIVND (reference sequence). J was trimmed by 1 base and V by 3 bases; bases with no gene match: 7. CDR3 length equals 16 residues. CDR3 sequence: CASSIRAGGSNTEAFF. The CDR3 coding sequence is TGTGCCAGTAGTATTAGGGCAGGGGGCTCGAACACTGAAGCTTTCTTT.

This chain links TRBV2 with TRBJ2-3, with 14 nucleotides matching TRBD2. The CDR3 loop spans 19 amino acids. Germline CDR1 reads SNHLY; CDR2 reads FYNNEI. The ends lost 7 bases at V and 4 bases at J; junction bases unmatched: 16. Here the CDR3 reads CASTSGLAGGLSGADTQYF. The CDR3 DNA reads as TGTGCCAGCACTTCCGGACTAGCGGGAGGCCTTAGTGGAGCAGATACGCAGTATTTT.

J is TRBJ2-1 and V is TRBV4-3; possibly TRBD2 for D (6 bases). The V gene lost 1 base and the J gene lost 7 bases, with 14 bases spanning the gap. Germline CDR1 and CDR2: LGHNA and YSLEER. The CDR3 is made up of 15 amino acids. The CDR3 spells CASSQVGAGTNEQFF. In DNA form, the CDR3 reads TGCGCCAGCAGCCAAGTCGGGGCGGGGACGAATGAGCAGTTCTTC.

V and J are TRBV7-2 and TRBJ1-1; D possibly corresponds to TRBD1 (5 bases). CDR3 length: 13 residues. V was pared by 7 bases and J by 1 base, with 10 bases between. CDR1 SGHTA and CDR2 FQGNSA come from the germline V gene. CDR3 protein: CASTVDRNTEAFF. In DNA, the CDR3 is TGTGCCAGCACCGTAGACAGGAACACTGAAGCTTTCTTT.